This T cell receptor (beta chain) was identified during a study of blood T cell repertoires in COVID-19. Germline values: CDR1 LGHNA, CDR2 YNFKEQ. Deletions cut 0 bases from V and 7 bases from J, with 19 bases between. The CDR3 is made up of 18 amino acids. TCRdb's copy holds only in-frame clones and misses some; the assay was immunoSEQ multiplex PCR. Seen here are 120,000 or so clones, more than 70% observed once, and the top ten hold about 1.5%. The chain joins TRBV4-2 to TRBJ1-6; a possible D gene is TRBD1 (5 bases). The source material was peripheral blood. The source is a human donor in a cohort sampled during active COVID-19. The CDR3 bases are TGTGCCAGCAGCCAAGAGTTTCCGACAGCCGTAACAAATTCACCCCTCCACTTT. Translated: CASSQEFPTAVTNSPLHF.